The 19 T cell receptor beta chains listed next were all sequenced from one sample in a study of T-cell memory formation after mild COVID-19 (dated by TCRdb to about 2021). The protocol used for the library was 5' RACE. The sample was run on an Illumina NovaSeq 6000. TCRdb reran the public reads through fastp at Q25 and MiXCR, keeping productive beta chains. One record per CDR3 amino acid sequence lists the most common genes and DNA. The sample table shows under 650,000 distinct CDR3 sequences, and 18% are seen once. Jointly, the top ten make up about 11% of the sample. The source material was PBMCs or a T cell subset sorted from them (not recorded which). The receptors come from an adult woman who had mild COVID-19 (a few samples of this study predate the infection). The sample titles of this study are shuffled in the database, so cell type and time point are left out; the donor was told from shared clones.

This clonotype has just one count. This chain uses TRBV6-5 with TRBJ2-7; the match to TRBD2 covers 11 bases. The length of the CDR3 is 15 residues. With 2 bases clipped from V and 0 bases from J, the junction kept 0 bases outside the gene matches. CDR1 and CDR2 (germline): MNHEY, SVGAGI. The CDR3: CASSYTSGGSYEQYF. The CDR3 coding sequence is TGTGCCAGCAGTTACACTAGCGGGGGCTCCTACGAGCAGTACTTC.

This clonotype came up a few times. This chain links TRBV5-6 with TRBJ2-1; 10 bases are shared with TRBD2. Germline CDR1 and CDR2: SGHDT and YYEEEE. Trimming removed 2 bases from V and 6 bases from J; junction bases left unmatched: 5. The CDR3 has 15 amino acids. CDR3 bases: TGTGCCAGCAGCTTCAGCGGGGGGGGATTCAATGAGCAGTTCTTC. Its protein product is CASSFSGGGFNEQFF.

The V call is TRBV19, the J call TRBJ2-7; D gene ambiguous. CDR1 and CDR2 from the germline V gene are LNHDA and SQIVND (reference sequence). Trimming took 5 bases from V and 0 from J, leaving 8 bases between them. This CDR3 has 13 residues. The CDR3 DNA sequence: TGTGCCAGTAGTTCGGACCACTCCTACGAGCAGTACTTC. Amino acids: CASSSDHSYEQYF.

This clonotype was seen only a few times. The CDR3 DNA is TGTGCCAGCAGTACGACAGGGGGTCGCAACGAGCAGTACTTC. Amino acids: CASSTTGGRNEQYF. The V gene is TRBV27, the J gene TRBJ2-7, with 9 bases identical to TRBD1. The CDR3 consists of 14 residues. Germline V gene sequence: CDR1 MNHEY, CDR2 SMNVEV (reference sequence). V trimming: 5 bases; J trimming: 5 bases; junction bases outside the gene matches: 7.

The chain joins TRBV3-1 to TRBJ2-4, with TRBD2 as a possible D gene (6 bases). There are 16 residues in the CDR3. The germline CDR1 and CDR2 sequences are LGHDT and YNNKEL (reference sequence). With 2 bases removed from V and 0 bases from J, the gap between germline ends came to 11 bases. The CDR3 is CASSQMGGLAKNIQYF. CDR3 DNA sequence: TGTGCCAGCAGCCAAATGGGAGGATTAGCCAAAAACATTCAGTACTTC.

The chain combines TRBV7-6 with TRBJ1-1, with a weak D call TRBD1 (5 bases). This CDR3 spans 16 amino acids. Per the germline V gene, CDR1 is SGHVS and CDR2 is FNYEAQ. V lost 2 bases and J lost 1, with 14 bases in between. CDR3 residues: CASSLSRVYANTEAFF. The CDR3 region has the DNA TGTGCCAGCAGCTTATCCAGGGTCTATGCGAACACTGAAGCTTTCTTT.

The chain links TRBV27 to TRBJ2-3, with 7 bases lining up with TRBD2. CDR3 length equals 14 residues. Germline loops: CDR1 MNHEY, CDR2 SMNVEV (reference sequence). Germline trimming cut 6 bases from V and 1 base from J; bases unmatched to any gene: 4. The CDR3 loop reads CASRLGGGTDTQYF. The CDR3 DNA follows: TGTGCCAGCAGGCTTGGGGGGGGCACAGATACGCAGTATTTT.

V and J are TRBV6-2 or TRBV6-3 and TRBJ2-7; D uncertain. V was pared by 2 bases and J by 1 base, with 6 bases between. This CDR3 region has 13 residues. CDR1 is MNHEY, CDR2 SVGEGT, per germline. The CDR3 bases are TGTGCCAGCAGTTACGGGTGGTCCTACGAGCAGTACTTC. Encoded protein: CASSYGWSYEQYF.

Here the CDR3 reads CASSLDPRYEQFF. As DNA, the CDR3 is TGTGCCAGCAGCTTAGACCCCAGGTATGAGCAGTTCTTC. The gene calls are TRBV7-9 and TRBJ2-1; no definite D call. Germline V CDR1 and CDR2: SEHNR, FQNEAQ (reference sequence). V was shortened by 1 base and J by 8 bases, with 9 bases between the two germline ends. CDR3 length equals 13 residues.

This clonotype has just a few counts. CDR3 in amino acids: CASSSWLSDTGELFF. CDR3 coding DNA: TGTGCCAGCAGCTCGTGGCTGTCGGACACCGGGGAGCTGTTTTTT. The V call is TRBV6-6, the J call TRBJ2-2; D is uncertain. V was trimmed by 6 bases and J by 3 bases, leaving 14 bases between them. The CDR3 totals 15 residues. CDR1 and CDR2 (germline): MNHNY, SVGAGI (reference sequence).

The CDR3 nucleotides read TGCGCCAGCAGCCAAGATCGCCAGGGGTGGGGAGAGCAGTACTTC. Its translation: CASSQDRQGWGEQYF. This rearrangement joins TRBV4-3 to TRBJ2-7; possible D gene TRBD1, 6 bases. Trimming shortened V by 0 bases and J by 7 bases, and 16 bases separated the two germline ends. The CDR3 covers 15 residues. Germline V gene sequence: CDR1 LGHNA, CDR2 YSLEER.

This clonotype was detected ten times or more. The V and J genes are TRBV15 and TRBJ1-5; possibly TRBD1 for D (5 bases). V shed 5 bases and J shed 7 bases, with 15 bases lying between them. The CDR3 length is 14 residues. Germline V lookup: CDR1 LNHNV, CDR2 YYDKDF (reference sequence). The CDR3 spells CATSGQGSRQPQHF. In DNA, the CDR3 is TGTGCCACCAGCGGTCAGGGTTCTAGGCAGCCCCAGCATTTT.

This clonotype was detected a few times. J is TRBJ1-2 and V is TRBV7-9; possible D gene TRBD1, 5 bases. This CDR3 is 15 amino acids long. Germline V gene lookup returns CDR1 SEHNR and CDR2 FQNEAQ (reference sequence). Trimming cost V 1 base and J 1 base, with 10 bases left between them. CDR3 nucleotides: TGTGCCAGCAGCTTAGGGCAGGGCTTTAACTATGGCTACACCTTC. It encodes CASSLGQGFNYGYTF.

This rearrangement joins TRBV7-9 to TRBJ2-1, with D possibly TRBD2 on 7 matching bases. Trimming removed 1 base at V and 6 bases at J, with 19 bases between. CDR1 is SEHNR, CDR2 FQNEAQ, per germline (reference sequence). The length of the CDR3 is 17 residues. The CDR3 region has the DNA TGTGCCAGCAGCTTAGAGGGGGGGCGCTTTTATCGCAATGAGCAGTTCTTC. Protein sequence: CASSLEGGRFYRNEQFF.

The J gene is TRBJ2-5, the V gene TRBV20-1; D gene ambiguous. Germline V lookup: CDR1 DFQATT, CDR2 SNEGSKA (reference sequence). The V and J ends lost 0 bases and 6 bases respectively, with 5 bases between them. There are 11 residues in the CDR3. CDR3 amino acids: CSARDQQTQYF. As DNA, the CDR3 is TGCAGTGCTAGAGATCAACAGACCCAGTACTTC.

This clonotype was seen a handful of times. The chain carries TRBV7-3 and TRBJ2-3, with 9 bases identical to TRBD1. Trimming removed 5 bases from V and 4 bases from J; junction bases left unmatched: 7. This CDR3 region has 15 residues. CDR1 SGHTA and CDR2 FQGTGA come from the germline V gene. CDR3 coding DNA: TGTGCCAGCAGCCCTCAGACAGGGGGGTCAGATACGCAGTATTTT. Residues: CASSPQTGGSDTQYF.

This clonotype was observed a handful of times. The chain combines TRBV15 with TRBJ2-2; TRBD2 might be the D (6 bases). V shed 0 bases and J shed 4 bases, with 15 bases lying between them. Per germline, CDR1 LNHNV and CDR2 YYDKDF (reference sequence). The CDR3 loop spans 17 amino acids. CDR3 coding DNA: TGTGCCACCAGCAGAGATTTGTATCGGGGGAGCACCGGGGAGCTGTTTTTT. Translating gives CATSRDLYRGSTGELFF.

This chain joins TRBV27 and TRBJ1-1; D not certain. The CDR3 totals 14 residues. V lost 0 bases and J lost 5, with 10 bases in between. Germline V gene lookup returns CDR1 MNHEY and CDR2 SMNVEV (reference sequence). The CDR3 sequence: CASSLSLGGTEAFF. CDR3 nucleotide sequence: TGTGCCAGCAGTTTATCTTTGGGAGGGACTGAAGCTTTCTTT.

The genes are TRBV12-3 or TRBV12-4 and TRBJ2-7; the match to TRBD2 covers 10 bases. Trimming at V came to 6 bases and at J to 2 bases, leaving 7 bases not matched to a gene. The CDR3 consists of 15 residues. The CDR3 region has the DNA TGTGCCAGCAGGACCTCTAGCGGGAGACCCTACGAGCAGTACTTC. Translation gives CASRTSSGRPYEQYF.